What follows is one T cell receptor (beta chain) and its context. The sample is drawn from a study of blood T cell repertoires in COVID-19. The wider study: Sites in the United States, Italy and Spain provided acute and convalescent COVID-19 samples.

Under the authors' procedure: By means of reference gene primer amplification, nucleated cell counts were estimated. Some clones are missing from TCRdb's copy, which holds only in-frame ones; the method was immunoSEQ multiplex PCR. That table supplies the V and J calls and clone size; D and trimming were determined from the DNA. The sample includes approximately 350,000 clones, under 95% of them seen just once. Germline CDR1 SGHNT, CDR2 YENEEA. The ends were cut back, 8 bases at V and 1 base at J, with 9 bases in the middle. There are 14 residues in the CDR3. The sequenced sample consisted of peripheral blood. This sequence was found in a woman aged 18-35 years who had recovered from COVID-19. The chain couples TRBV11-3 to TRBJ2-6; D is possibly TRBD1 (5 bases). The CDR3 DNA is TGTGCCAGCGCCAGGGATTCTGGGGCCAACGTCCTGACTTTC. Amino acid sequence: CASARDSGANVLTF.